The sequence of this TCR beta chain was determined in a study of cytomegalovirus exposure and HLA in healthy donors. This CDR3 region has 16 residues. The trim removed 0 bases at V and 2 bases at J, leaving 5 bases unmatched. Germline-derived CDR1 and CDR2 are SGHNT and YYREEE (reference sequence). The donors were part of the roughly 130-subject validation cohort, which stood apart from the approximately 670-subject first cohort. Sequencing was performed with immunoSEQ multiplex PCR; in TCRdb, only in-frame clones are kept and a portion is missing. The sample gives 120,000 or so clones, 86% of which show up once; 4.5% to 6% is in the top ten.

The genes are TRBV5-4 and TRBJ2-3; 8 bases fit TRBD2. The clonotype comes from a man younger than 35 in good health and CMV-seronegative. Sequencing used PBMCs. DNA for the CDR3: TGTGCCAGCAGCTTGGCGGTAGCGGGACCCACAGATACGCAGTATTTT. This codes for CASSLAVAGPTDTQYF. Drawing the rest from reference TRBV5-4 and TRBJ2-3, the complete variable domain is ETGVTQSPTHLIKTRGQQVTLRCSSQSGHNTVSWYQQALGQGPQFIFQYYREEENGRGNFPPRFSGLQFPNYSSELNVNALELDDSALYLCASSLAVAGPTDTQYFGPGTRLTVL.